This record looks at one TCR beta chain sequence and its context. Its recognized antigen is unknown. Base qualities are missing; no much larger clone stands one base away. Library preparation used the immunoSEQ multiplex PCR assay. For the multiplex PCR, a mixture combining 60 forward primers for TCR Vbeta segments and 13 reverse primers for TCR Jbeta segments was used. The CDR3 region of rearranged TCR beta genes was amplified from genomic DNA by a multiplex PCR assay. On the Illumina HiSeq System, the amplified TCR beta libraries were sequenced as 87-base-pair reads. For the original study's pipeline: In a later analysis, 77 million or so unique TCR beta chains were counted across the roughly 670 repertoires, and around 10 million of these chains were shared by at least two donors. To remove PCR and sequencing errors, raw reads were error-corrected and collapsed into unique sequences using a nearest-neighbor algorithm that merged closely related sequences. Alignment of CDR3 sequences to IMGT reference sequences was used to assign V, D and J gene segments. For a sequence to be retained, a match of at least six nucleotides was required to both a V gene segment and a J gene segment. A rearrangement counted as productive if the CDR3 had no stop codons and remained in frame with V and J, and every other rearrangement counted as non-productive. CDR3 was defined according to IMGT convention as the region running from the second conserved V-encoded cysteine to the conserved J-encoded phenylalanine. In an earlier analysis of 500 to 650 of the donors, sequences lacking an unambiguous match to a single V gene segment were excluded. In an earlier analysis of 587 of the donors, V segments were called functional above 56.7% productive rearrangements and were called segregating when the between-donor standard deviation exceeded 5%. A statistical classification framework was built to diagnose cytomegalovirus status from the catalog of TCR beta chain sequences. In a later analysis, V and J genes were assigned by comparing TCR nucleotide sequences against IMGT/GENE-DB human TR gene sequences. In a later analysis, CDR3 sequences and most-parsimonious VDJ recombination scenarios were assigned using the TCRdist pipeline. In a later analysis, each TCR beta chain was defined by its CDR3 amino acid sequence together with its V-gene family, and reads lacking a unique V-gene family were excluded. A later analysis removed 592 highly shared, low-generation-probability nucleotide sequences to deal with suspected cross-contamination and a sequencing artifact. For each public chain, a later analysis derived a clonal expansion index from normalized ranks of inferred template counts within each repertoire. In a later analysis, generation probabilities were computed using a VDJ recombination model fitted to out-of-frame rearrangements, and the results were checked against IGoR. A later analysis scored TCR-TCR, TCR-HLA and TCR-CMV co-occurrence with hypergeometric tests, applying a repertoire-size bias correction to TCR pairs. False discovery rates were estimated in a later analysis by permuting HLA or CMV assignments 20 times. In a later analysis, co-occurring TCRs were grouped using DBSCAN, and TCRdist sequence similarity was added for clustering within HLA-allele-positive subsets. For co-occurrence clustering, repertoires with fewer than 30,000 or more than 120,000 public chains were excluded, along with a handful of repertoires with anomalous nucleotide sharing. The source is immuneACCESS, and TCRdb retained only in-frame sequences with V and J called. Part of the clones is not carried over; for the studies checked, unresolved V genes explain less than half of this, and the remainder is unexplained. V and J calls and clone size are given by that table; D and trimming were obtained from the DNA. Counted in this sample were about 98,000 clones; 60% to 85% of them appeared once. Together, the top ten hold over 15% of the sample.

The data are from a study of cytomegalovirus exposure and HLA in healthy donors (dated 2017 in TCRdb). About the study as a whole: In an earlier analysis of around 540 of the donors, 276 Gb of sequence data and some 100 million unique TCR beta sequences from about 190 million T cells were reported. Besides the first cohort of some 670 subjects, a separate validation cohort made up of roughly 120 different subjects was used. Typing coverage differed by locus: A, B, C, DRB1 and DQB1 were typed in roughly 620-630 donors, DQA1 in about 510, DPA1 in 600 to 610, and DPB1 in around 490. A later genetic analysis took genome-wide SNP genotypes for about three fifths of the roughly 670 donors and used that subset as a discovery cohort. On average, over 200,000 unique TCR beta nucleotide sequences were sequenced per donor among several hundred genotyped donors of the cohort, with about 19% of those sequences being non-productive. All discovery cohort repertoires had been generated on a single sequencing platform. To predict cytomegalovirus infection status, the study combined high-throughput TCR immunosequencing, statistical association of individual TCRs with disease status, and machine learning. An earlier analysis of 500 to 650 of the donors applied high-throughput TCR beta sequencing to assess whether each TCR beta V gene segment acted as functional or pseudogenic. Because of strong linkage in the cohort, 4 to 6 DR-DQ haplotypes were treated as single units for association and clustering. Alongside the repertoire data, information on donor age, sex, ethnicity and CMV serostatus was compiled. The study aimed to test whether signatures of past pathogen exposure could be identified by cataloging public T cell receptors. HLA typing covered class I and class II loci at four-digit resolution. The study used immunosequencing to profile the T cell repertoires of several hundred subjects and linked those repertoires to cytomegalovirus serostatus. About 310 gigabases of sequencing data and approximately 84 million unique TCR sequences were included in an early release covering 550 to 650 HLA-typed donors. In the later analysis, no new phenotypic data were used to find candidate immune exposures; instead, reliance was placed on TCR beta sequences and their occurrence across donors. Among the roughly 390 genotyped donors, under 90% belonged to the genetic ancestry cluster associated with self-reported Caucasian donors. A later analysis re-examined previously published TCR beta repertoires from just over 650 donors and added high-resolution HLA genotyping to investigate patterns of TCR occurrence.

The cohort comprised some 680 healthy bone marrow donors. All cohort members were sampled while nominally healthy, although unrecorded immune exposures were likely present. The donor tested CMV seropositive, placing the donor among the 310 or so seropositive members of the cohort. A peripheral blood sample was collected from each donor, and TCR beta sequencing was performed on peripheral blood mononuclear cells. Genomic DNA was extracted from the blood cell samples with the Qiagen DNeasy Blood Extraction Kit. Summary of the overall study and its limitations: Because HLA typing was unavailable for some donors at each locus, only the typed subset was used in association tests. A further reported finding was that TCR beta sequences accurately predicted the HLA-A and HLA-B alleles for most subjects in the first cohort. Across donors, most TCR sequences were observed very rarely, whereas some public TCRs were present in many individuals. Correlated functional status among segregating V segments might be attributable to linkage disequilibrium, but an unknown experimental factor could not be ruled out. The authors suggested that the approach could potentially be generalized to other disease states and immunological phenotypes. Sequencing depth was assumed to be roughly uniform across donors in the presence/absence analyses, though that assumption may not hold. Because counts were too low, fewer than 20 rarely observed V segments, including chromosome 9 orphons, were excluded from the earlier analysis of around 590 of the donors. According to a later analysis, parvovirus B19, influenza, CMV and Epstein-Barr virus appeared linked to several top co-occurrence clusters. Three of the identified cytomegalovirus-associated TCR beta chains were confirmed in vitro to be specific for cytomegalovirus antigens. In an earlier analysis of approximately 590 of the donors, most TCR beta V segments were observed in productive rearrangements about 90% or about 30% of the time, broadly matching IMGT annotations. In a later analysis, HLA-associated TCR beta chains were found to be more clonally expanded and to have lower generation probabilities than equally common non-associated chains. Compared with the 666-donor mean, donors in an Asian-associated ancestry cluster had fewer N-insertions in productive TCRs, according to a later genetic analysis. In a later analysis, most CMV-associated TCR beta chains were found to appear HLA-restricted, with HLA associations seemingly driven largely by CMV exposure. Strong co-occurrence of HLA alleles, especially DR and DQ, made assigning TCR associations to individual alleles difficult. Specific HLA alleles were associated with more than 15,000 TCR beta sequences at a false discovery rate of 0.05 in a later analysis. In the study, about 150 TCR beta chains were listed as associated with cytomegalovirus. In a later analysis, TCR association rates were found to vary across HLA loci, with the most associated TCRs seen for DRB1 alleles and the fewest for HLA-C alleles. This cohort had only TCR beta chains sequenced, and the lack of alpha or paired-chain data limited which features could be detected. In a later genetic analysis, a missense DCLRE1C variant was associated with V-gene and J-gene trimming of TCR beta chains, and the association was replicated in an independent cohort. The classifier was reported to diagnose cytomegalovirus status with high specificity and sensitivity in both the original cohort and the validation cohort. The only immune exposure information available for the cohort was CMV serostatus. A cluster of highly shared sequence variants was judged likely to represent a technical artifact of the sequencing pipeline.

The sample consisted of PBMCs. This clonotype was obtained from a man aged 55 to 70 in good health and CMV-seropositive.

The CDR3 sequence is CASSPRRRGGIHEQYF. The DNA sequence follows: TGTGCCAGCAGCCCAAGGCGTCGGGGGGGGATCCACGAGCAGTACTTC. The rearrangement combines TRBV11-2 with TRBJ2-7, with TRBD2 identical over 8 junction bases. Germline trimming amounts to 5 bases on V and 5 bases on J, with 14 as the count of junction bases outside the gene matches. CDR1 and CDR2 (SGHAT, FQNNGV) derive from the germline V gene. Counted from cysteine to phenylalanine, this CDR3 has 16 amino acids. Only CDR3 DNA is held: 48 bases, read in frame from base 1.